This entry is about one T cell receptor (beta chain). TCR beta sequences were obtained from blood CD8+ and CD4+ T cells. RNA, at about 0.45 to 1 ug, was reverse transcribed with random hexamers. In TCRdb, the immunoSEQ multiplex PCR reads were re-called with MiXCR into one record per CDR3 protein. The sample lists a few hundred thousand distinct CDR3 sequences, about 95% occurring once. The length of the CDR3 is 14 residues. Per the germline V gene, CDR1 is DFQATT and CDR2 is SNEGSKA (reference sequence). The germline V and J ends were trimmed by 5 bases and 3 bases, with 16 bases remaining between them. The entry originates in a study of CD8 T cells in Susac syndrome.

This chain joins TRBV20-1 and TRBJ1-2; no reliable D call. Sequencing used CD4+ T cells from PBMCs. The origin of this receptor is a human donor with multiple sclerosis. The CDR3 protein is CSARGSWGDYGYTF. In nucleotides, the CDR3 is TGCAGTGCTCGAGGTAGCTGGGGAGACTATGGCTACACCTTC.